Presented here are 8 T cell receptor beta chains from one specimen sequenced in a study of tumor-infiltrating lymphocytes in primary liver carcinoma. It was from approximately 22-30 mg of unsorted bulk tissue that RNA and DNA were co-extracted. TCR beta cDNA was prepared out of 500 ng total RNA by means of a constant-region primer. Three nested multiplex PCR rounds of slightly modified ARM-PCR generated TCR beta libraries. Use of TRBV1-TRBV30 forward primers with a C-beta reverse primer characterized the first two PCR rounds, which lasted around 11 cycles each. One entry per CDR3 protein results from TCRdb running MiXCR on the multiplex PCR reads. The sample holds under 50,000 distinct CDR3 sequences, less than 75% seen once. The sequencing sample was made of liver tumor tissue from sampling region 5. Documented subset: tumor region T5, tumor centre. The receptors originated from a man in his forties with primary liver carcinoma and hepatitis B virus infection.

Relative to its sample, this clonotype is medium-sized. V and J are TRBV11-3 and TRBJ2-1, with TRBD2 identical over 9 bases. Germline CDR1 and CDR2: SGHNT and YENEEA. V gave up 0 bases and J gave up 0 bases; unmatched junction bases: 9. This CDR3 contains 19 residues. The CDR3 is CASSLDQREAFSSYNEQFF. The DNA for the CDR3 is TGTGCCAGCAGCTTAGATCAGCGGGAGGCGTTCAGCTCCTACAATGAGCAGTTCTTC.

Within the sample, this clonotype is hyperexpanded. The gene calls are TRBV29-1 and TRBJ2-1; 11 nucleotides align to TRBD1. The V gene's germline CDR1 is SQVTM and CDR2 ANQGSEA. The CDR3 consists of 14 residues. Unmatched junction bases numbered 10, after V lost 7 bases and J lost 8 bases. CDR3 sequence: CSGLPGQGVDEQFF. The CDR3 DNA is TGCAGCGGATTGCCGGGACAGGGGGTGGATGAGCAGTTCTTC.

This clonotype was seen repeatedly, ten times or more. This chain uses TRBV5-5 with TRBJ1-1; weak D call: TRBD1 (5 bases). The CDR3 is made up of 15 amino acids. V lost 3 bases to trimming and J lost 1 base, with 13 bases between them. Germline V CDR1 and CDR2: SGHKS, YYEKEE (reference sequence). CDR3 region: CASSWSSQGNTEAFF. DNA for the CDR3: TGTGCCAGCAGCTGGTCCTCCCAGGGGAACACTGAAGCTTTCTTT.

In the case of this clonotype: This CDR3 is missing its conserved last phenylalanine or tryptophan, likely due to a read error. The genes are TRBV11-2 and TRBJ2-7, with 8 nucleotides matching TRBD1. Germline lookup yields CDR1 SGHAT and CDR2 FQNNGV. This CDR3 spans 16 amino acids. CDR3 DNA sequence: TGTGCCATCAGCCCCCCCCGGACAGGGTATGTCTACGAGCAGTACTAC. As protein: CAISPPRTGYVYEQYY.

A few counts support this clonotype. Written as DNA, the CDR3 is TGCGCCAGCAGCTTGACCGGGGGGCTCTACGAGCAGTACTTC. Its translation is CASSLTGGLYEQYF. The V call is TRBV5-1, the J call TRBJ2-7, with D possibly matching TRBD2 (7 bases). The CDR3 sequence is 14 residues long. V lost 1 base, J lost 3 bases, and 11 bases lay in between. Germline CDR1 reads SGHRS; CDR2 reads YFSETQ.

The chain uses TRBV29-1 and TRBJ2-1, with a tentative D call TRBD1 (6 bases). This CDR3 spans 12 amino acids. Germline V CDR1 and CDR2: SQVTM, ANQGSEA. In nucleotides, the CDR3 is TGCGGCACACAGGGATCCTACAATGAGCAGTTCTTC. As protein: CGTQGSYNEQFF.

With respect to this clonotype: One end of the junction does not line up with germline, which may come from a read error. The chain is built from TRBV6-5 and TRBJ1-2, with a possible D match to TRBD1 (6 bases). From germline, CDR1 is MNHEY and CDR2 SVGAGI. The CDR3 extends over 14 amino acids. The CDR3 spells CAGSPFGGLYGYAF. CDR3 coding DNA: TGTGCCGGCAGTCCTTTCGGGGGGCTCTATGGCTACGCCTTC.

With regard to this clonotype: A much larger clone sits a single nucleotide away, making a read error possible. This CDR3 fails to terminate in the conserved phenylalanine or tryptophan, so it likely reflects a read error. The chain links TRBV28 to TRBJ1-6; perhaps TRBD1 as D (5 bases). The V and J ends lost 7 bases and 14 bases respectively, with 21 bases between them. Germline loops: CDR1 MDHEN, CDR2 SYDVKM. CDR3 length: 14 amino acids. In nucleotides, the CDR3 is TGTGCCAGCACCTATCCAGGGACGAGGAAGGCCCTCCACATT. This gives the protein CASTYPGTRKALHI.